Shown below are 2 T cell receptor beta chains from a single sample sequenced in a study of monozygotic twins with inflammatory bowel disease. TCRdb reprocessed the 5' RACE reads and reports one entry per CDR3 protein, with no DNA. Its listing shows around 99,000 distinct CDR3 sequences. The sequenced sample consisted of blood. Source of these receptors: a human donor with ulcerative colitis or Crohn's disease, or a healthy co-twin of an affected twin (not recorded which).

V usage is TRBV7-8 and J usage is TRBJ2-7; TCRdb reports TRBD1, a call that lacks DNA to check it against. Germline CDR1 SGHVS, CDR2 FQNEAQ. CDR3 size: 14 residues. This CDR3 is CASSSGTGLYEQYF.

The V and J genes are TRBV7-8 and TRBJ1-5. The CDR3 is made up of 16 amino acids. Germline V gives CDR1 SGHVS, CDR2 FQNEAQ. CDR3 amino acids: CASSLDFSYSNQPQHF.